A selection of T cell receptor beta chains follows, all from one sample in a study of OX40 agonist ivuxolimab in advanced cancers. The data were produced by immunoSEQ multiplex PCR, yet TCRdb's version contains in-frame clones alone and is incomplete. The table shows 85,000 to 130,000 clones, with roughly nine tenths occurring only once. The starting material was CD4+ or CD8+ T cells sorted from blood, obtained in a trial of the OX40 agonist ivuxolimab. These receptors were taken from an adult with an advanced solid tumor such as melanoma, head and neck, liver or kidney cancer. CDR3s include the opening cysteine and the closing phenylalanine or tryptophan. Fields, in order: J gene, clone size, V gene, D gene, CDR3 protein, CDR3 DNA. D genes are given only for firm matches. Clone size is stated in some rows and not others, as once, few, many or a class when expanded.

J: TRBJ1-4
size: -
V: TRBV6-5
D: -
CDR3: CASSSKGRGNEKLFF
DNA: TGTGCCAGCAGTTCTAAAGGACGGGGAAATGAAAAACTGTTTTTT

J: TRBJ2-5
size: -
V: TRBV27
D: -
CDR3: CASSSPSVGQETQYF
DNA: TGTGCCAGCAGTTCCCCCAGTGTGGGCCAAGAGACCCAGTACTTC

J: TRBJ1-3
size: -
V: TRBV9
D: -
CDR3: CASSAQVSGNTIYF
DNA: TGTGCCAGCAGCGCCCAGGTCTCTGGAAACACCATATATTTT

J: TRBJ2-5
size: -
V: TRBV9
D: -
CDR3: CASSVTGQKEETQYF
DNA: TGTGCCAGCAGCGTAACGGGACAAAAAGAAGAGACCCAGTACTTC

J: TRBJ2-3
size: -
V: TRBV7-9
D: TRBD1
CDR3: CASSRDRATDTQYF
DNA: TGTGCCAGCAGCCGGGACAGGGCCACAGATACGCAGTATTTT

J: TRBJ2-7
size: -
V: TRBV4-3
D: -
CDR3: CASSLSWALEGEQYF
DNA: TGCGCCAGCAGCCTGAGTTGGGCTTTAGAGGGCGAGCAGTACTTC

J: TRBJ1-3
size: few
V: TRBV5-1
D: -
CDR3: CASSVSPQGTGNTIYF
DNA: TGCGCCAGCAGCGTTTCCCCACAGGGCACAGGAAACACCATATATTTT

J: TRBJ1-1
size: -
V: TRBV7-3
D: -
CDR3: CASSSYPGDTEAFF
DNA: TGTGCCAGCAGCTCGTACCCCGGCGACACTGAAGCTTTCTTT

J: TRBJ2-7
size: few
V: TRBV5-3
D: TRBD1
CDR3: CARRWGQPYEQYF
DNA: TGTGCCAGAAGATGGGGACAGCCCTACGAGCAGTACTTC

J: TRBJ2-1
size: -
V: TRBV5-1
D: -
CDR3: CASSLAGSGSPSNEQFF
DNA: TGCGCCAGCAGCTTGGCCGGTAGCGGCTCACCTTCCAATGAGCAGTTCTTC

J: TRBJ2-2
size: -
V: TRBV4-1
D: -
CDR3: CASSQPRAPGGELFF
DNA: TGCGCCAGCAGCCAACCGAGGGCGCCCGGCGGGGAGCTGTTTTTT

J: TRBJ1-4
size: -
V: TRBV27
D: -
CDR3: CASSRRGAGEKLFF
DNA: TGTGCCAGCAGCCGCCGGGGGGCCGGGGAAAAACTGTTTTTT

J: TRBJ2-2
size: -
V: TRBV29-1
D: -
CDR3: CSVAQAVGELFF
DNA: TGCAGCGTGGCCCAGGCGGTCGGGGAGCTGTTTTTT

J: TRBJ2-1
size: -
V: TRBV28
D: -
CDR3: CAIFSYNEQFF
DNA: TGTGCCATCTTCTCCTACAATGAGCAGTTCTTC

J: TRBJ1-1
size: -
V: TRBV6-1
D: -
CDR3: CASSGQVMNTEAFF
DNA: TGTGCCAGCAGTGGTCAGGTGATGAACACTGAAGCTTTCTTT

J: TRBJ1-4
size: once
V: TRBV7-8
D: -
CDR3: CASSARGVSTNEKLFF
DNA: TGTGCCAGCAGCGCCCGAGGGGTCTCAACTAATGAAAAACTGTTTTTT

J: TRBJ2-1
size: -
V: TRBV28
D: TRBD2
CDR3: CASSPWTSGRLEQFF
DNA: TGTGCCAGCAGTCCCTGGACTAGCGGGAGGTTGGAGCAGTTCTTC

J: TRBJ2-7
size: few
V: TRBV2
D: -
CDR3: CASSPPNTYEQYF
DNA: TGTGCCAGCAGCCCTCCCAACACCTACGAGCAGTACTTC

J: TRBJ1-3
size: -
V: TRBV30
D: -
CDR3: CAWRKDRSGNTIYF
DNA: TGTGCCTGGAGGAAGGACAGATCTGGAAACACCATATATTTT

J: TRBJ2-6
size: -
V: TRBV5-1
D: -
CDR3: CASSLTPQGSGANVLTF
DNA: TGCGCCAGCAGCTTGACCCCACAGGGTTCTGGGGCCAACGTCCTGACTTTC

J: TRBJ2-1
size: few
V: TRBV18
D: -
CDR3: CASSPKSGLGFF
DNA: TGTGCCAGCTCACCGAAATCAGGGCTGGGGTTCTTC

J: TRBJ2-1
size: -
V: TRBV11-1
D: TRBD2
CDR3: CASSRLPSGVRRGQFF
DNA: TGTGCCAGCAGCCGATTGCCTAGCGGGGTACGTCGGGGGCAGTTCTTC

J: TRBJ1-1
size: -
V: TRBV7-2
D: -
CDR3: CASSFRAGEAFF
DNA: TGTGCCAGCAGCTTTAGGGCAGGTGAAGCTTTCTTT

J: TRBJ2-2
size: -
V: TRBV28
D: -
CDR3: CASSSWTLNTGELFF
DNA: TGTGCCAGCAGTTCCTGGACACTGAACACCGGGGAGCTGTTTTTT

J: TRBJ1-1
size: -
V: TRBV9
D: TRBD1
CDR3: CASSLNVGLGQETFF
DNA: TGTGCCAGCAGCCTCAACGTAGGATTGGGACAGGAGACTTTCTTT

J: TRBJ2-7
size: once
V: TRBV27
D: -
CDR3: CASSLPSLAGGAYEQYF
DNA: TGTGCCAGCAGTTTACCGAGCCTGGCAGGAGGGGCCTACGAGCAGTACTTC

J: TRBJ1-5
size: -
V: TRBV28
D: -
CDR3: CASSFGRTLLQPQHF
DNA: TGTGCCAGCAGTTTTGGTCGTACACTCCTTCAGCCCCAGCATTTT

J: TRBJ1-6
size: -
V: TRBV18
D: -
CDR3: CASSPPGGVGSPLHF
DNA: TGTGCCAGCTCACCACCGGGAGGGGTTGGTTCACCCCTCCACTTT

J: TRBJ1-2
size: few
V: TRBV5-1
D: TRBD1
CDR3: CASSLDPGGNYGYTF
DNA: TGCGCCAGCAGCTTGGATCCAGGGGGAAACTATGGCTACACCTTC

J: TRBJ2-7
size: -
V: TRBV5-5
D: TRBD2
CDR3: CASSSGLAGYYEQYF
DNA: TGTGCCAGCAGCTCCGGACTAGCGGGATACTACGAGCAGTACTTC

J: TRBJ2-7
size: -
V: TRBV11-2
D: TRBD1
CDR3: CASSLQQGEKNEQYF
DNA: TGTGCCAGCAGCTTACAACAGGGGGAAAAGAACGAGCAGTACTTC

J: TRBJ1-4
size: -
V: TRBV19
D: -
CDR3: CASSIFGRAPEKLFF
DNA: TGTGCCAGTAGTATTTTTGGGAGGGCTCCTGAAAAACTGTTTTTT

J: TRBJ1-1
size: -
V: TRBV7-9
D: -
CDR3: CASSFEVNTEAFF
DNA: TGTGCCAGCAGCTTTGAAGTGAACACTGAAGCTTTCTTT

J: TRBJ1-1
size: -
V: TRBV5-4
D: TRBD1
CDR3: CASSLAFDRGRGSNTEAFF
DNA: TGTGCCAGCAGCTTGGCGTTCGACAGGGGGCGCGGTTCGAACACTGAAGCTTTCTTT

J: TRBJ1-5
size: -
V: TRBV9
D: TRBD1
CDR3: CASSVGQGAGQPQHF
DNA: TGTGCCAGCAGCGTAGGGCAGGGGGCCGGACAGCCCCAGCATTTT

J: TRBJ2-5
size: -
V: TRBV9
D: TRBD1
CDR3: CASSGAPTGGRETQYF
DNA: TGTGCCAGCAGCGGGGCCCCTACAGGGGGCCGAGAGACCCAGTACTTC

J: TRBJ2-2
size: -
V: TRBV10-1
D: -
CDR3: CASSGRRAEVRGELFF
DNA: TGCGCCAGCAGTGGTCGAAGGGCAGAGGTCCGGGGGGAGCTGTTTTTT

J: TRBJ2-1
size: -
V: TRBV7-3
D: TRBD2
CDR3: CASSIKAGGIYNEQFF
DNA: TGTGCCAGCAGCATAAAAGCGGGAGGTATCTACAATGAGCAGTTCTTC

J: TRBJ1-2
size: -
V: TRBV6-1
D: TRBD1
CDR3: CASSNPGTGYGYTF
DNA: TGTGCCAGCTCCAACCCTGGGACAGGCTATGGCTACACCTTC

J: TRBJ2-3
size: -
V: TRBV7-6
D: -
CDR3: CASSQQGSRGADTQYF
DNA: TGTGCCAGCAGCCAACAGGGTTCGAGAGGCGCAGATACGCAGTATTTT